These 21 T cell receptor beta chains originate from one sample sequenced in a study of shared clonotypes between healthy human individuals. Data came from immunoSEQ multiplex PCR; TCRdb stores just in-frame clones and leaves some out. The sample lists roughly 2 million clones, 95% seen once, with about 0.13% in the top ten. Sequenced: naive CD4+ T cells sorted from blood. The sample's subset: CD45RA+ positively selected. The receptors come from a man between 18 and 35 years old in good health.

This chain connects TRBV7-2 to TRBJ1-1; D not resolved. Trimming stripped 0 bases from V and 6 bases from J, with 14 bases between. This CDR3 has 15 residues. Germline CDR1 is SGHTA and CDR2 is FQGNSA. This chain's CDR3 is CASSLAQSLSAEAFF. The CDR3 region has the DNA TGTGCCAGCAGCTTAGCCCAGAGTCTATCTGCTGAAGCTTTCTTT.

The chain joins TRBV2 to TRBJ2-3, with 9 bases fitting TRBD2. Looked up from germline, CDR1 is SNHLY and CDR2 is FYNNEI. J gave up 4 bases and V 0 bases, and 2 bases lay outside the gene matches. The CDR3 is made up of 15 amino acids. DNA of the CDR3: TGTGCCAGCAGTGAAGCGCGGGGGGGGGCAGATACGCAGTATTTT. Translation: CASSEARGGADTQYF.

As DNA, the CDR3 is TGTGCCAGCAGCTTGGGTGGGGGCGAGGCTGGCTACACCTTC. Protein sequence: CASSLGGGEAGYTF. The chain recombines TRBV5-6 with TRBJ1-2, with TRBD1 as a possible D gene (6 bases). CDR3 size: 14 residues. V gave up 0 bases and J gave up 7 bases, with 13 bases separating them. The germline V gene encodes CDR1 SGHDT and CDR2 YYEEEE. Full variable domain (outside the CDR3, taken from reference TRBV5-6 and TRBJ1-2): DAGVTQSPTHLIKTRGQQVTLRCSPKSGHDTVSWYQQALGQGPQFIFQYYEEEERQRGNFPDRFSGHQFPNYSSELNVNALLLGDSALYLCASSLGGGEAGYTFGSGTRLTVV.

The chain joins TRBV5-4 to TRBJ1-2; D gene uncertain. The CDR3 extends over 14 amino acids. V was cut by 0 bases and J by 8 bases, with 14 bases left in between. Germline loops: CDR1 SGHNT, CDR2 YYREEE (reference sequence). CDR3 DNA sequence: TGTGCCAGCAGCTTGGAGGGCCAAGGACGGGGCTACACCTTC. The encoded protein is CASSLEGQGRGYTF.

CDR3 in DNA: TGTGCCAGCAGCCAACACGGGAATACCCTCCACTTT. This sequence encodes CASSQHGNTLHF. The V call is TRBV7-9, the J call TRBJ1-6; D is unclear. The V end lost 5 bases, the J end lost 14 bases, and 13 bases lay between the germline ends. The CDR3 runs 12 residues. Germline CDR1 SEHNR, CDR2 FQNEAQ (reference sequence). Together with reference TRBV7-9 and TRBJ1-6, the CDR3 gives the full variable domain: DTGVSQNPRHKITKRGQNVTFRCDPISEHNRLYWYRQTLGQGPEFLTYFQNEAQLEKSRLLSDRFSAERPKGSFSTLEIQRTEQGDSAMYLCASSQHGNTLHFGNGTRLTVT.

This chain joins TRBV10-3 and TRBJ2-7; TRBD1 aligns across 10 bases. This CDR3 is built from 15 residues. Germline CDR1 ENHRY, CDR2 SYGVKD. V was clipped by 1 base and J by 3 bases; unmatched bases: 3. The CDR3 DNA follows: TGTGCCATCAGTGAGTGGGACAGGGGACTCTACGAGCAGTACTTC. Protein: CAISEWDRGLYEQYF.

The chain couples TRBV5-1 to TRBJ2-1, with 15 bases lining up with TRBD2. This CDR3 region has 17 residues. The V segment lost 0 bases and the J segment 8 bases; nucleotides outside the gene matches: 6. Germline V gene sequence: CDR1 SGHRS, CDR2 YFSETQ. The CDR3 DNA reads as TGCGCCAGCAGCTTGGCCTGGACTAGCGGGGGGGCCCATGAGCAGTTCTTC. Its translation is CASSLAWTSGGAHEQFF.

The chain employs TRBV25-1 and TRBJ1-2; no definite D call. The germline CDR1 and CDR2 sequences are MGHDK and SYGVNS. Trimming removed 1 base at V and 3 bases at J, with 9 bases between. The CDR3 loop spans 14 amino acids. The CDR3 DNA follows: TGTGCCAGCAGTGAATTTGCAGGAGACTATGGCTACACCTTC. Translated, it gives CASSEFAGDYGYTF.

CDR3 bases: TGCGCCAGCAGCTCGGGACTAGCGGGAACGGTTTACAATGAGCAGTTCTTC. This translates into CASSSGLAGTVYNEQFF. This chain joins TRBV5-1 and TRBJ2-1; TRBD2 aligns across 13 bases. Germline loops: CDR1 SGHRS, CDR2 YFSETQ. The junction had 7 bases not matched to a gene; V was cut back by 3 bases and J by 4 bases. The length of the CDR3 is 17 residues.

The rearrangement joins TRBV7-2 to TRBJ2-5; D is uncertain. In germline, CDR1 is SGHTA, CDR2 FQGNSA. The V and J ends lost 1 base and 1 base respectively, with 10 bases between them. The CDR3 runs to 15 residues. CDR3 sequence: CASSLDSSFQETQYF. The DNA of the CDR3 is TGTGCCAGCAGCTTAGACTCAAGTTTCCAAGAGACCCAGTACTTC.

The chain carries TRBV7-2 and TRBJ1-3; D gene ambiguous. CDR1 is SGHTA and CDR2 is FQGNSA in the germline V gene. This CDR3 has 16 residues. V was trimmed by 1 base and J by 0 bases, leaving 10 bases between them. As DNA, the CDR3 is TGTGCCAGCAGCTTAGATGGAGGGAGCTCTGGAAACACCATATATTTT. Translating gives CASSLDGGSSGNTIYF.

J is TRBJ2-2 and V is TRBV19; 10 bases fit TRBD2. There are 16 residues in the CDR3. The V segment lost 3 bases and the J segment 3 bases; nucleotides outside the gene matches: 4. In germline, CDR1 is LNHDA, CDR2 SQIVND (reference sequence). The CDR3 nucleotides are TGTGCCAGTAGTATCCCTAGCGGGGGACACACCGGGGAGCTGTTTTTT. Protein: CASSIPSGGHTGELFF.

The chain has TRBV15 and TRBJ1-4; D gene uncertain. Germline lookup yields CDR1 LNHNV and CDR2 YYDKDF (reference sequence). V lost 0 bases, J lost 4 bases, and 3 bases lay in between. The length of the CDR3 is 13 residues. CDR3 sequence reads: CATSRDNNEKLFF. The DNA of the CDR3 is TGTGCCACCAGCAGAGATAATAATGAAAAACTGTTTTTT.

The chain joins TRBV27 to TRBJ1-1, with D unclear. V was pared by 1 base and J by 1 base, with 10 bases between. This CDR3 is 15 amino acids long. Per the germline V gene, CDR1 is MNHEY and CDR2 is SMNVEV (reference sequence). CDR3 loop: CASSLWNPTNTEAFF. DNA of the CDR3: TGTGCCAGCAGTTTATGGAATCCAACGAACACTGAAGCTTTCTTT.

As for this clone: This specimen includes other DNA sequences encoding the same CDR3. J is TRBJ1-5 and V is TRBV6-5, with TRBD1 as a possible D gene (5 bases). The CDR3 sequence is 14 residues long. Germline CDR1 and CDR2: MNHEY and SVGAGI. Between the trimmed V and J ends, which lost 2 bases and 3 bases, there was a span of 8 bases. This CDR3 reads CASSYRQTNQPQHF. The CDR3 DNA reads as TGTGCCAGCAGTTACAGACAGACCAATCAGCCCCAGCATTTT.

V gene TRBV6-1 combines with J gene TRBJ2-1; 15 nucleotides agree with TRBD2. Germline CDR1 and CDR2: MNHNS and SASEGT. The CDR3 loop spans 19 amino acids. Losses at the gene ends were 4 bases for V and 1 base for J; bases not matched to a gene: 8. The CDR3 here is CASSGTSGRAGGSYNEQFF. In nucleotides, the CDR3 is TGTGCCAGCAGTGGGACTAGCGGGAGGGCTGGGGGGTCCTACAATGAGCAGTTCTTC.

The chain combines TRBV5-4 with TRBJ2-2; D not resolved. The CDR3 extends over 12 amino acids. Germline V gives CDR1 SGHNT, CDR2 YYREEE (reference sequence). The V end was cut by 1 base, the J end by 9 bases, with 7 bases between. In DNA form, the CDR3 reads TGTGCCAGCAGCTTGATCGCGCGGGAGCTGTTTTTT. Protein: CASSLIARELFF.

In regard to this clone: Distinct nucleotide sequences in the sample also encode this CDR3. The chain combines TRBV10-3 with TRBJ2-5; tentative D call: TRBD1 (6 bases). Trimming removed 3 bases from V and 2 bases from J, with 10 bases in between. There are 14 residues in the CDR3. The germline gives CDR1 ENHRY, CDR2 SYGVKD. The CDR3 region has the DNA TGTGCCATCAGTGACGGCAGGGGTCAAGAGACCCAGTACTTC. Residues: CAISDGRGQETQYF.

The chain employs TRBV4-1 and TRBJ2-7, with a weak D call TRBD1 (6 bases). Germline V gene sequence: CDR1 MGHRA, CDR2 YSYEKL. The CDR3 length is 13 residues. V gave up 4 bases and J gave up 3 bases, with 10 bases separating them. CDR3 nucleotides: TGCGCCAGCAGCCTAGAACAGGGCTACGAGCAGTACTTC. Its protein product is CASSLEQGYEQYF.

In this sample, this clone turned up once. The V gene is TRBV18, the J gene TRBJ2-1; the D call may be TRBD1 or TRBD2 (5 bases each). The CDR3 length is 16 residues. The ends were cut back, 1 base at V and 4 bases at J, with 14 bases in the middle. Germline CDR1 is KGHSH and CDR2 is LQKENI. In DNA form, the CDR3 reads TGTGCCAGCTCACCACTGGGGGTCCCAAATTACAATGAGCAGTTCTTC. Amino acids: CASSPLGVPNYNEQFF.

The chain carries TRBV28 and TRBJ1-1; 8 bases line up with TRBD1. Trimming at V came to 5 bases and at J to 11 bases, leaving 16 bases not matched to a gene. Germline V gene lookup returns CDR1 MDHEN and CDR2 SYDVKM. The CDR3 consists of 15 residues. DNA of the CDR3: TGTGCCAGCAGTCGTCCGAGTGGGACAGGACATTTGGCTTTCTTT. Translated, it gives CASSRPSGTGHLAFF.